This T cell receptor beta chain was captured in a study of blood T cell repertoires in COVID-19. The method was immunoSEQ multiplex PCR; TCRdb's version includes in-frame clones alone and lacks a portion of them. Among more than 200,000 clones listed, about nine tenths were seen once. The V gene's germline CDR1 is LNHDA and CDR2 SQIVND (reference sequence). Trimming removed 2 bases from V and 8 bases from J; junction bases left unmatched: 11. The CDR3 runs to 15 residues. This chain links TRBV19 with TRBJ1-1, with TRBD1 matching 7 bases. The receptor comes from a man aged 45 to 65 with COVID-19, enrolled during active disease. The sequencing sample was made of peripheral blood. The chain's CDR3 is CASSIIGEGAREAFF. CDR3 nucleotides: TGTGCCAGTAGTATAATCGGAGAGGGGGCGAGGGAAGCTTTCTTT.